Following are 20 T cell receptor beta chains from one sample sequenced in a study of T cell responses to AZD1222 COVID-19 vaccine (dated by TCRdb to about 2021). The library was generated by the immunoSEQ multiplex PCR assay. The immuneACCESS repertoire file appears here via TCRdb, limited to in-frame rearrangements. These files lack a portion of the clones; in checked studies, under half of the deficit traces to unresolved V genes, and the cause of the others is not known. Recorded for this sample are more than 150,000 clones; 75% to 90% of them occurred a single time. The ten top clones hold roughly 9.1% of the sample. The meaning of the sample's time point label: about 28 days (+/-7) after the second vaccine dose. Sequenced here: peripheral blood, sampled 28 days after the second AZD1222 dose. The receptors were sampled from an adult who received the AZD1222 COVID-19 vaccine.

The J gene is TRBJ1-2, the V gene TRBV12-3 or TRBV12-4; a weak D match, TRBD1 (5 bases). Deletions cut 6 bases from V and 8 bases from J, with 16 bases between. This CDR3 spans 13 amino acids. The CDR3 DNA reads as TGTGCCAGCAGGGTTCCCGGGACGGGAGGCTACACCTTC. Translation: CASRVPGTGGYTF.

On this clone: Relative to the germline gene, one junction end is altered; a read error may explain this. DNA of the CDR3: TGTGCTAGCAGCAGGGACAGGGAAGAGACCCAGTACTTC. It is translated as CASSRDREETQYF. V gene TRBV7-7 combines with J gene TRBJ2-5, with 9 nucleotides matching TRBD1. This CDR3 is built from 13 residues. CDR1 SSHAT and CDR2 FNYEAQ come from the germline V gene (reference sequence). The full variable domain, rest sourced from reference TRBV7-7 and TRBJ2-5, is GAGVSQSPRYKVTKRGQDVTLRCDPISSHATLYWYQQALGQGPEFLTYFNYEAQPDKSGLPSDRFSAERPEGSISTLTIQRTEQRDSAMYRCASSRDREETQYFGPGTRLLVL.

The chain links TRBV5-1 to TRBJ2-3; 10 bases are a match to TRBD2. The germline V gene encodes CDR1 SGHRS and CDR2 YFSETQ. V trimming: 7 bases; J trimming: 3 bases; junction bases outside the gene matches: 2. There are 13 residues in the CDR3. CDR3 sequence reads: CASASGSTDTQYF. CDR3 nucleotide sequence: TGCGCCAGCGCTAGCGGGAGTACAGATACGCAGTATTTT.

The rearrangement links TRBV28 to TRBJ1-4, with D maybe TRBD1 (5 bases). This CDR3 has 12 amino acids. V was cut by 5 bases and J by 8 bases, with 9 bases left in between. Germline V gene sequence: CDR1 MDHEN, CDR2 SYDVKM. CDR3 protein: CASSGAGEKLFF. The CDR3 bases are TGTGCCAGCAGTGGGGCCGGGGAAAAACTGTTTTTT.

The V and J genes are TRBV28 and TRBJ2-3; 9 bases map to TRBD1. This CDR3 is 16 amino acids long. Germline-derived CDR1 and CDR2 are MDHEN and SYDVKM. The J segment lost 2 bases and the V segment lost 6 bases, leaving 9 bases of the junction unmatched. The CDR3 loop is CASSPPGQGLTDTQYF. In DNA form, the CDR3 reads TGTGCCAGCAGCCCCCCGGGACAGGGACTCACAGATACGCAGTATTTT.

The V gene is TRBV11-2, the J gene TRBJ2-5; 8 nucleotides agree with TRBD2. The CDR3 spans 16 residues. Germline V CDR1 and CDR2: SGHAT, FQNNGV. The V and J ends lost 1 base and 4 bases, in that order; junction bases with no gene match: 8. The CDR3 region has the DNA TGTGCCAGCAGCTTAGGGGCCAGCGGGAGTTTAGAGACCCAGTACTTC. Protein: CASSLGASGSLETQYF.

This rearrangement joins TRBV11-3 to TRBJ1-1; D is perhaps TRBD1 (6 bases). The CDR3 spans 13 residues. CDR1 and CDR2 from the germline V gene are SGHNT and YENEEA. V was shortened by 1 base and J by 8 bases, with 11 bases between the two germline ends. In nucleotides, the CDR3 is TGTGCCAGCAGCTTAGCGATGGGGGGCGAAGCTTTCTTT. Translating it yields CASSLAMGGEAFF.

The chain carries TRBV12-3 or TRBV12-4 and TRBJ2-1; D is uncertain. The CDR3 is 11 amino acids. V was clipped by 6 bases and J by 6 bases, with 6 bases between them. The CDR3 bases are TGTGCCAGCAGCCAGCCCAATGAGCAGTTCTTC. Translation: CASSQPNEQFF.

The chain combines TRBV5-4 with TRBJ2-7; 8 positions match TRBD2. Germline V gene sequence: CDR1 SGHNT, CDR2 YYREEE (reference sequence). The trim removed 4 bases at V and 2 bases at J, leaving 8 bases unmatched. The CDR3 sequence is 15 residues long. Here the CDR3 reads CASSPYGLAAYEQYF. As DNA, the CDR3 is TGTGCCAGCAGCCCCTACGGACTAGCAGCCTACGAGCAGTACTTC.

This clone came up a few times. The rearrangement links TRBV24-1 to TRBJ2-1; 8 bases are shared with TRBD2. V lost 3 bases to trimming and J lost 4 bases; unmatched junction nucleotides: 7. The CDR3 is 16 amino acids. In germline, CDR1 is KGHDR, CDR2 SFDVKD. DNA of the CDR3: TGTGCCACCAGTGATCCGGGACTAGAAGGATACAATGAGCAGTTCTTC. It specifies CATSDPGLEGYNEQFF.

The rearrangement links TRBV28 to TRBJ1-2; TRBD1 matches at 8 bases. CDR3 length equals 12 residues. Germline-derived CDR1 and CDR2 are MDHEN and SYDVKM. The trim removed 4 bases at V and 6 bases at J, leaving 1 base unmatched. This CDR3 reads CASSSGGNGYTF. The CDR3 DNA reads TGTGCCAGCAGTTCAGGGGGCAATGGCTACACCTTC.

V usage is TRBV5-1 and J usage is TRBJ1-2, with D perhaps matching TRBD1 (5 bases). Between the trimmed V and J ends, which lost 4 bases and 8 bases, there was a span of 18 bases. The CDR3 has 14 amino acids. Germline V gives CDR1 SGHRS, CDR2 YFSETQ. The CDR3 here is CASSLRDSQGGYTF. The DNA for the CDR3 is TGCGCCAGCAGCCTGCGTGACAGCCAAGGAGGCTACACCTTC. Using reference TRBV5-1 and TRBJ1-2 for the parts outside the CDR3, the full variable domain is KAGVTQTPRYLIKTRGQQVTLSCSPISGHRSVSWYQQTPGQGLQFLFEYFSETQRNKGNFPGRFSGRQFSNSRSEMNVSTLELGDSALYLCASSLRDSQGGYTFGSGTRLTVV.

The V gene is TRBV19, the J gene TRBJ1-5; 7 nucleotides line up with TRBD1. V shed 5 bases and J 3 bases; nucleotides not matched to a gene: 7. The CDR3 runs to 15 residues. Germline CDR1 LNHDA, CDR2 SQIVND (reference sequence). The CDR3 loop is CASSSYRGPNQPQHF. CDR3 sequence (DNA): TGTGCCAGTAGTTCGTACAGGGGCCCCAATCAGCCCCAGCATTTT. Combining the CDR3 with reference TRBV19 and TRBJ1-5 gives the whole variable domain DGGITQSPKYLFRKEGQNVTLSCEQNLNHDAMYWYRQDPGQGLRLIYYSQIVNDFQKGDIAEGYSVSREKKESFPLTVTSAQKNPTAFYLCASSSYRGPNQPQHFGDGTRLSIL.

The CDR3 nucleotides read TGTGCCACCATAGACAGGGGAAACGAGCAGTACTTC. As protein: CATIDRGNEQYF. The chain has TRBV10-3 and TRBJ2-7; the match to TRBD1 covers 8 bases. The germline CDR1 and CDR2 sequences are ENHRY and SYGVKD. The CDR3 spans 12 residues. Germline trimming cut 10 bases from V and 5 bases from J; bases unmatched to any gene: 7.

The gene calls are TRBV9 and TRBJ2-5, with a possible D match to TRBD1 (6 bases). The germline gives CDR1 SGDLS, CDR2 YYNGEE. The length of the CDR3 is 13 residues. Trimming removed 3 bases from V and 7 bases from J, with 13 bases in between. The CDR3, as DNA: TGTGCCAGCAGCGCCCGGGACACCCCGACCCAGTACTTC. Encoded protein: CASSARDTPTQYF.

The rearrangement links TRBV18 to TRBJ2-3; D call uncertain. Germline CDR1 KGHSH, CDR2 LQKENI. The CDR3 is made up of 14 amino acids. V shed 0 bases and J shed 4 bases, with 8 bases lying between them. DNA for the CDR3: TGTGCCAGCTCACCACCGTCTAGGCCAGATACGCAGTATTTT. Its protein product is CASSPPSRPDTQYF.

The CDR3 loop is CASSLDYNSPLHF. CDR3 DNA sequence: TGTGCCAGCAGCTTAGATTATAATTCACCCCTCCACTTT. The rearrangement joins TRBV11-2 to TRBJ1-6; D gene ambiguous. Germline-derived CDR1 and CDR2 are SGHAT and FQNNGV. The germline V and J ends were trimmed by 0 bases and 4 bases, with 1 base remaining between them. The CDR3 has 13 residues.

This CDR3 reads CASSRTADYGYTF. The CDR3 region has the DNA TGCGCCAGCAGTCGGACAGCCGACTATGGCTACACCTTC. The gene calls are TRBV4-1 and TRBJ1-2; tentative D call: TRBD1 (6 bases). The CDR3 has 13 residues. Looked up from germline, CDR1 is MGHRA and CDR2 is YSYEKL. Trimming removed 6 bases from V and 3 bases from J, with 11 bases in between.

This chain joins TRBV27 and TRBJ2-1, with 9 bases that match TRBD2. Germline lookup yields CDR1 MNHEY and CDR2 SMNVEV (reference sequence). CDR3 length: 16 amino acids. With V trimmed by 6 bases and J by 7 bases, 13 bases remained unmatched. The CDR3 spells CASRRGGGSGSNEQFF. The CDR3 region has the DNA TGTGCCAGCAGGAGGGGGGGTGGTAGCGGGAGTAATGAGCAGTTCTTC.

The V gene is TRBV5-4, the J gene TRBJ2-2; 8 nucleotides align to TRBD1. The CDR3 runs to 15 residues. V shed 2 bases, J shed 4 bases, and the junction held 4 bases outside the gene matches. The germline CDR1 and CDR2 sequences are SGHNT and YYREEE (reference sequence). CDR3 sequence: CASSFGQGVTGELFF. The CDR3 nucleotides are TGTGCCAGCAGCTTCGGACAGGGAGTCACCGGGGAGCTGTTTTTT.